Shown below are 19 T cell receptor beta chains from a single sample sequenced in a study of CXCR3-negative and CXCR3-positive naive CD8 T cells. Findings and limits, study-wide: CXCR3-expressing naive cells carried TRB CDR3s more hydrophobic than those of CXCR3-negative naive cells.

5' RACE that incorporated UMI labels was used to prepare the TRB cDNA libraries. TCRdb re-called the 5' RACE reads and shows each CDR3 protein once, DNA omitted. The sample data list tens of thousands of distinct CDR3 sequences. These receptors are not linked to any known antigen. Specimen: naive CXCR3+ CD8+ T cells from blood. This sample's subset: CD45RO-CCR7+CD27+CD95- naive CD8+ T cells expressing CXCR3 (TNR3+). The source is a human donor in good health. Some clones in this sample may be carry-over from other donors' samples.

The chain combines TRBV27 with TRBJ2-1. CDR1 and CDR2 from the germline V gene are MNHEY and SMNVEV (reference sequence). This CDR3 comprises 13 residues. CDR3 in amino acids: CASSLHRNNEQFF.

V and J are TRBV3-1 and TRBJ1-1; TCRdb gives TRBD1 as the D gene, but with no DNA this cannot be confirmed. The CDR3 spans 17 residues. Germline V gene sequence: CDR1 LGHDT, CDR2 YNNKEL (reference sequence). This CDR3 is CASSQTGPSLLNTEAFF. The variable domain in full, with the rest retrieved from reference TRBV3-1 and TRBJ1-1, is DTAVSQTPKYLVTQMGNDKSIKCEQNLGHDTMYWYKQDSKKFLKIMFSYNNKELIINETVPNRFSPKSPDKAHLNLHINSLELGDSAVYFCASSQTGPSLLNTEAFFGQGTRLTVV.

This chain joins TRBV29-1 and TRBJ2-7; TCRdb outputs TRBD1, but without DNA this stays unchecked. From germline, CDR1 is SQVTM and CDR2 ANQGSEA. The CDR3 runs 14 residues. The CDR3: CSVEDRGDSYEQYF.

The V call is TRBV4-3, the J call TRBJ1-1. The CDR3 length is 15 residues. From germline, CDR1 is LGHNA and CDR2 YSLEER. The CDR3 loop reads CASSQAAGGSTEAFF.

The gene calls are TRBV29-1 and TRBJ1-2; the TRBD1 assignment by TCRdb is unverifiable without DNA. CDR1 and CDR2 (germline): SQVTM, ANQGSEA. The CDR3 is 15 residues long. CDR3 sequence reads: CSVDDGGLANYGYTF.

The gene calls are TRBV28 and TRBJ2-1; TCRdb's assignment of TRBD1 cannot be checked, as there is no DNA. Germline values: CDR1 MDHEN, CDR2 SYDVKM. The CDR3 covers 16 residues. The CDR3 is CASNIKLGAGYNEQFF.

The chain couples TRBV13 to TRBJ2-1; there is no DNA to check the TCRdb D call of TRBD2. Germline CDR1 reads PRHDT; CDR2 reads FYEKMQ (reference sequence). This CDR3 is 17 amino acids long. This CDR3 is CASSLGSSGSRSDEQFF.

This chain links TRBV28 with TRBJ2-7; TCRdb returns TRBD1, unconfirmable since there is no DNA. The CDR3 loop spans 16 amino acids. Germline loops: CDR1 MDHEN, CDR2 SYDVKM. CDR3 protein: CASSLSLRDGPYEQYF.

V usage is TRBV23-1 and J usage is TRBJ2-2; TCRdb selects TRBD1, and the lack of DNA leaves this call unchecked. TRBV23-1 is an ORF; its function is uncertain. CDR3 size: 16 residues. The CDR3 region is CASSQSVRERAGELFF.

V gene TRBV27 combines with J gene TRBJ2-4; the D call of TRBD1 rests on TCRdb alone, since no DNA is present to check it. The CDR3 sequence is 15 residues long. CDR1 and CDR2 (germline): MNHEY, SMNVEV (reference sequence). CDR3 in amino acids: CASSFQGWGKNIQYF.

The V and J genes are TRBV7-9 and TRBJ2-7; the D call from TCRdb, TRBD2, cannot be confirmed without DNA. Per germline, CDR1 SEHNR and CDR2 FQNEAQ (reference sequence). This CDR3 is built from 13 residues. The chain's CDR3 is CASSPGPTYEQYF.

The chain is built from TRBV3-1 and TRBJ2-1; absent DNA, TCRdb's TRBD1 call cannot be checked. Per the germline V gene, CDR1 is LGHDT and CDR2 is YNNKEL (reference sequence). The CDR3 extends over 15 amino acids. This CDR3 is CASSPGVFTYNEQFF.

The gene calls are TRBV5-5 and TRBJ2-7; TCRdb's assignment of TRBD1 cannot be checked, as there is no DNA. Germline CDR1 SGHKS, CDR2 YYEKEE (reference sequence). CDR3 length equals 14 residues. The CDR3 reads CASSVRGANYEQYF.

This rearrangement joins TRBV20-1 to TRBJ2-1; with no DNA, the TCRdb D assignment of TRBD2 cannot be verified. CDR3 length: 19 residues. The germline V gene encodes CDR1 DFQATT and CDR2 SNEGSKA (reference sequence). The CDR3 loop is CSARDQLAGGLTSYNEQFF.

V and J are TRBV4-2 and TRBJ2-7. Germline V gives CDR1 LGHNA, CDR2 YNFKEQ. The CDR3 covers 14 residues. The CDR3 loop reads CASSQEGSDYEQYF.

The V and J genes are TRBV7-9 and TRBJ1-1; TCRdb calls TRBD1, which cannot be checked without DNA. This CDR3 spans 14 amino acids. CDR1 and CDR2 from the germline V gene are SEHNR and FQNEAQ (reference sequence). The CDR3 sequence is CASSFTQGGTEAFF.

The chain uses TRBV6-5 and TRBJ1-6. The V gene's germline CDR1 is MNHEY and CDR2 SVGAGI. This CDR3 is 14 amino acids long. The CDR3 sequence: CASSYSGGDLVLHF.

The V and J genes are TRBV7-2 and TRBJ2-7. Germline V gene lookup returns CDR1 SGHTA and CDR2 FQGNSA. There are 12 residues in the CDR3. This CDR3 reads CASSFLTGEQYF. Drawing the rest from reference TRBV7-2 and TRBJ2-7, the complete variable domain is GAGVSQSPSNKVTEKGKDVELRCDPISGHTALYWYRQSLGQGLEFLIYFQGNSAPDKSGLPSDRFSAERTGGSVSTLTIQRTQQEDSAVYLCASSFLTGEQYFGPGTRLTVT.

The chain recombines TRBV27 with TRBJ2-1; the D call of TRBD2 rests on TCRdb alone, since no DNA is present to check it. Germline V gene data show CDR1 as MNHEY and CDR2 as SMNVEV (reference sequence). The CDR3 length is 14 residues. CDR3 region: CASSYSGAYNEQFF.